The text below deals with one T cell receptor beta chain. The sample originates from a study of blood T cell repertoires in COVID-19. Across the study: Material from acute and convalescent COVID-19 was sourced from the United States, Italy and Spain. PBMCs, B-cell-depleted T cells, or T cells were the source of the cDNA or gDNA that made up the material.

This CDR3 is built from 14 residues. The V and J ends lost 5 bases and 3 bases, in that order; junction bases with no gene match: 4. Germline loops: CDR1 SEHNR, CDR2 FQNEAQ (reference sequence). Methods used by the authors: Counts of nucleated cells, estimated from reference gene primer amplification, were obtained. Profiling relied on immunoSEQ multiplex PCR, and the TCRdb table lists in-frame clones only, not all of them. The V and J calls and clone size were taken over from that table, and D and trimming were inferred from the DNA. The table lists around 53,000 clones, roughly 76% of them singletons.

This chain links TRBV7-9 with TRBJ2-1, with TRBD2 matching 7 bases. This TCR was recovered from a man aged 45-65 years with active or convalescent COVID-19. The material sequenced was peripheral blood. The CDR3 DNA sequence: TGTGCCAGCAGCCCAAGCGGGATCTACAATGAGCAGTTCTTC. It yields the protein CASSPSGIYNEQFF.